These 27 T cell receptor beta chains share one sample of origin, sequenced in a study of blood T cells in healthy people across ages. Alongside a J-beta primer mix, a sample-barcoded 5' primer served in a second PCR lasting 7 to 11 cycles. One entry per CDR3 protein, called by TCRdb with MiXCR from the 5' RACE reads. The top ten hold about 20% of the sample, which has about 800,000 distinct CDR3 sequences, 58% seen once. Sequenced material: blood. These receptors were obtained from a man younger than 40 in good health.

In this sample, this clonotype turned up a few times. This chain joins TRBV13 and TRBJ1-2; D ambiguous. Trimming removed 6 bases from V and 4 bases from J, with 15 bases in between. The CDR3 extends over 14 amino acids. Germline-derived CDR1 and CDR2 are PRHDT and FYEKMQ (reference sequence). The CDR3 protein is CASSGPAGFYGYTF. CDR3 nucleotides: TGTGCCAGCAGTGGGCCCGCCGGATTCTATGGCTACACCTTC.

The genes are TRBV11-2 and TRBJ2-1; no clear D gene. From germline, CDR1 is SGHAT and CDR2 FQNNGV. V lost 1 base to trimming and J lost 6 bases, with 4 bases between them. The CDR3 extends over 12 amino acids. Written as DNA, the CDR3 is TGTGCCAGCAGCTTAGTTCCCAATGAGCAGTTCTTC. It encodes CASSLVPNEQFF.

The chain carries TRBV20-1 and TRBJ2-5, with D maybe TRBD2 (6 bases). Germline V gives CDR1 DFQATT, CDR2 SNEGSKA (reference sequence). V lost 3 bases and J 2 bases, leaving 13 bases between the germline ends. The CDR3 sequence is 14 residues long. The chain's CDR3 is CSASRAGLQETQYF. The DNA of the CDR3 is TGCAGTGCTAGCCGGGCGGGATTACAAGAGACCCAGTACTTC.

The genes are TRBV28 and TRBJ2-4; 7 nucleotides align to TRBD1. CDR1 is MDHEN, CDR2 SYDVKM, per germline. This CDR3 has 15 residues. With V trimmed by 6 bases and J by 2 bases, 7 bases remained unmatched. The CDR3 protein is CASSRDRAPKNIQYF. In nucleotides, the CDR3 is TGTGCCAGCAGCCGAGACAGGGCTCCCAAAAACATTCAGTACTTC.

This rearrangement joins TRBV20-1 to TRBJ1-3, with unresolved D. V lost 7 bases and J 0 bases, leaving 7 bases between the germline ends. The CDR3 loop spans 12 amino acids. Per germline, CDR1 DFQATT and CDR2 SNEGSKA (reference sequence). The CDR3 sequence is CSGRDSGNTIYF. In DNA form, the CDR3 reads TGCAGTGGCCGTGACTCTGGAAACACCATATATTTT.

This clonotype was observed a few times. This sequence joins TRBV3-1 and TRBJ2-4; no definite D call. The J call is uncertain, as TRBJ2-5 better fits the DNA end. The germline V gene encodes CDR1 LGHDT and CDR2 YNNKEL (reference sequence). This CDR3 has 13 amino acids. Here the CDR3 DNA reads TGTGCCAGCAGCCAAGGCGTTTCAGAGACCCAGTACTTC. This translates into CASSQGVSETQYF.

The chain carries TRBV7-2 and TRBJ1-1; TRBD1 matches at 7 bases. V dropped 5 bases and J dropped 7; count of bases not matched to a gene: 10. CDR3 length equals 14 residues. CDR1 is SGHTA, CDR2 FQGNSA, per germline. CDR3 region: CASSPPGRGLEAFF. The CDR3 DNA reads TGTGCCAGCAGCCCCCCCGGAAGGGGGCTTGAAGCTTTCTTT.

The chain joins TRBV28 to TRBJ1-6, with D possibly being TRBD1 (5 bases). Germline assignment: CDR1 MDHEN and CDR2 SYDVKM. V was shortened by 4 bases and J by 8 bases, with 9 bases between the two germline ends. CDR3 length equals 13 residues. Here the CDR3 reads CASSSPGDSPLHF. The CDR3 DNA reads as TGTGCCAGCAGTTCCCCGGGGGATTCACCCCTCCACTTT.

The chain employs TRBV4-3 and TRBJ2-1, with TRBD2 matching over 9 bases. V dropped 4 bases and J dropped 4; count of bases not matched to a gene: 11. The CDR3 spans 17 residues. Per the germline V gene, CDR1 is LGHNA and CDR2 is YSLEER. The CDR3 protein is CASSRKGRTSEYNEQFF. The CDR3 DNA follows: TGCGCCAGCAGCCGAAAAGGGAGGACTAGCGAGTACAATGAGCAGTTCTTC.

This clonotype came up once. An end of the junction differs from the germline gene, which may be a read error. The V gene is TRBV20-1, the J gene TRBJ2-7; D is undetermined. Germline V gene lookup returns CDR1 DFQATT and CDR2 SNEGSKA (reference sequence). This CDR3 comprises 14 residues. The CDR3 DNA is TGCAGTGCCCTAGATATATCCGGCTCCAACGAGCAGTACTTC. Its translation is CSALDISGSNEQYF.

There are a few counts of this clonotype. This chain joins TRBV11-2 and TRBJ2-7; D is possibly TRBD2 (5 bases). The ends were cut back, 8 bases at V and 3 bases at J, with 11 bases in the middle. CDR1 and CDR2 from the germline V gene are SGHAT and FQNNGV. This CDR3 has 12 residues. The CDR3 nucleotides read TGTGCCAGCCAAACCGGGGACTACGAGCAGTACTTC. This encodes CASQTGDYEQYF.

The J gene is TRBJ1-5, the V gene TRBV27, with 9 nucleotides matching TRBD1. V lost 5 bases to trimming and J lost 3 bases; unmatched junction nucleotides: 11. Germline V gene sequence: CDR1 MNHEY, CDR2 SMNVEV (reference sequence). This CDR3 spans 17 amino acids. CDR3 sequence (DNA): TGTGCCAGCAGTGGAGGGACAGGGTCCTACTACAATCAGCCCCAGCATTTT. This encodes CASSGGTGSYYNQPQHF.

The rearrangement joins TRBV10-3 to TRBJ2-3; perhaps D is TRBD1 or TRBD2 (5 bases each). This CDR3 has 14 amino acids. Germline-derived CDR1 and CDR2 are ENHRY and SYGVKD. The V end was cut by 1 base, the J end by 6 bases, with 11 bases between. The CDR3 DNA reads TGTGCCATCAGTGAGTTCGCTGGGACGGATACGCAGTATTTT. It translates to CAISEFAGTDTQYF.

A few counts support this clonotype. This chain links TRBV28 with TRBJ2-7; TRBD2 is a possible D gene (5 bases). The germline V gene has CDR1 MDHEN and CDR2 SYDVKM. The ends were cut back, 3 bases at V and 0 bases at J, with 12 bases in the middle. The CDR3 sequence is 15 residues long. DNA of the CDR3: TGTGCCAGCAGTTTGAGGGCAAGAAACTCCTACGAGCAGTACTTC. This gives the protein CASSLRARNSYEQYF. The variable domain in full, with the rest retrieved from reference TRBV28 and TRBJ2-7, is DVKVTQSSRYLVKRTGEKVFLECVQDMDHENMFWYRQDPGLGLRLIYFSYDVKMKEKGDIPEGYSVSREKKERFSLILESASTNQTSMYLCASSLRARNSYEQYFGPGTRLTVT.

This chain links TRBV28 with TRBJ1-2; maybe TRBD1 (5 bases). CDR1 MDHEN and CDR2 SYDVKM come from the germline V gene. CDR3 length: 17 amino acids. V gave up 6 bases and J gave up 2 bases, with 22 bases separating them. This CDR3 reads CASSLGGLRGENYGYTF. The CDR3, as DNA: TGTGCCAGCAGCCTTGGGGGACTTAGGGGTGAGAACTATGGCTACACCTTC.

The chain combines TRBV7-9 with TRBJ1-2; weak D call: TRBD1 (6 bases). CDR1 is SEHNR and CDR2 is FQNEAQ in the germline V gene (reference sequence). There are 15 residues in the CDR3. With 1 base removed from V and 3 bases from J, the gap between germline ends came to 12 bases. The CDR3 nucleotides are TGTGCCAGCAGCTTAGTGGTCGAGGGGGACTATGGCTACACCTTC. Protein sequence: CASSLVVEGDYGYTF.

This chain uses TRBV20-1 with TRBJ2-1; 12 bases agree with TRBD2. The J segment lost 10 bases and the V segment lost 2 bases, leaving 9 bases of the junction unmatched. The CDR3 loop spans 15 amino acids. CDR1 is DFQATT and CDR2 is SNEGSKA in the germline V gene (reference sequence). Written as DNA, the CDR3 is TGCAGTGCTAGATCGGCTAGCGGGAGGGCCGGAGAGCAGTTCTTC. This gives the protein CSARSASGRAGEQFF.

The rearrangement links TRBV25-1 to TRBJ2-5; D possibly matches TRBD1 or TRBD2 (5 bases each). The CDR3 is 20 residues long. Germline-derived CDR1 and CDR2 are MGHDK and SYGVNS. V was clipped by 4 bases and J by 7 bases, with 34 bases between them. CDR3 region: CASSGSGIRETAPREGTQYF. In DNA, the CDR3 is TGTGCCAGCAGTGGATCAGGGATAAGGGAGACAGCCCCACGGGAAGGGACCCAGTACTTC.

The J gene is TRBJ2-7, the V gene TRBV28; D gene unclear. The CDR3 has 13 residues. CDR1 and CDR2 (germline): MDHEN, SYDVKM. Between the trimmed V and J ends, which lost 8 bases and 4 bases, there was a span of 15 bases. The CDR3 nucleotides read TGTGCCAGCGGTCGGCACCTGGGGTACGAGCAGTACTTC. It translates to CASGRHLGYEQYF.

V and J are TRBV2 and TRBJ1-1, with D tentatively TRBD1 (5 bases). The CDR3 has 15 residues. V lost 6 bases and J 1 base, leaving 15 bases between the germline ends. Germline CDR1 is SNHLY and CDR2 is FYNNEI. Written as DNA, the CDR3 is TGTGCCAGCAGACCGGTAGGGGCCAGGAACACTGAAGCTTTCTTT. Its translation is CASRPVGARNTEAFF. The whole variable domain, filled in from reference TRBV2 and TRBJ1-1, reads EPEVTQTPSHQVTQMGQEVILRCVPISNHLYFYWYRQILGQKVEFLVSFYNNEISEKSEIFDDQFSVERPDGSNFTLKIRSTKLEDSAMYFCASRPVGARNTEAFFGQGTRLTVV.

This clonotype occurred a few times. The genes are TRBV24-1 and TRBJ2-6, with D hard to call. Germline CDR1 KGHDR, CDR2 SFDVKD. V was trimmed by 2 bases and J by 3 bases, leaving 10 bases between them. The CDR3 contains 16 residues. CDR3 sequence reads: CATSDSREGGANVLTF. Written as DNA, the CDR3 is TGTGCCACCAGTGATTCCCGCGAAGGTGGGGCCAACGTCCTGACTTTC.

The chain recombines TRBV18 with TRBJ1-4; D is unresolved. Germline values: CDR1 KGHSH, CDR2 LQKENI. Trimming shortened V by 3 bases and J by 6 bases, and 11 bases separated the two germline ends. This CDR3 is 14 amino acids long. Written as DNA, the CDR3 is TGTGCCAGCTCACCGACCCAGGCGGATGAAAAACTGTTTTTT. This translates into CASSPTQADEKLFF. The whole variable domain, filled in from reference TRBV18 and TRBJ1-4, reads NAGVMQNPRHLVRRRGQEARLRCSPMKGHSHVYWYRQLPEEGLKFMVYLQKENIIDESGMPKERFSAEFPKEGPSILRIQQVVRGDSAAYFCASSPTQADEKLFFGSGTQLSVL.

The chain links TRBV12-3 or TRBV12-4 to TRBJ2-6; no firm D call. The CDR3 sequence is 14 residues long. Deletions cut 9 bases from V and 0 bases from J, with 9 bases between. The CDR3 is CASKTSSGANVLTF. The DNA for the CDR3 is TGTGCCAGTAAAACGAGCTCTGGGGCCAACGTCCTGACTTTC.

J is TRBJ2-3 and V is TRBV27; D call uncertain. Trimming removed 5 bases from V and 6 bases from J, with 15 bases in between. The germline V gene has CDR1 MNHEY and CDR2 SMNVEV (reference sequence). The CDR3 has 14 amino acids. CDR3 sequence (DNA): TGTGCCAGCAGTCTTACTAAGGCTTCGGATACGCAGTATTTT. Translation: CASSLTKASDTQYF.

The V gene is TRBV5-1, the J gene TRBJ2-7; TRBD2 agrees at 15 bases. V lost 4 bases and J lost 2; bases outside the gene matches: 7. The CDR3 is 17 amino acids. CDR1 is SGHRS and CDR2 is YFSETQ in the germline V gene. The CDR3 protein is CASSLERTSGGAYEQYF. The CDR3 coding sequence is TGCGCCAGCAGCCTCGAAAGGACTAGCGGGGGGGCCTACGAGCAGTACTTC.

V gene TRBV6-2 or TRBV6-3 combines with J gene TRBJ2-1; D gene unclear. CDR3 length: 14 residues. Between the trimmed V and J ends, which lost 6 bases and 1 base, there was a span of 10 bases. Germline CDR1 reads MNHEY; CDR2 reads SVGEGT. CDR3 DNA sequence: TGTGCCAGCAGCCTTCAACCGTCCTACAATGAGCAGTTCTTC. Translated: CASSLQPSYNEQFF.

The chain has TRBV4-3 and TRBJ2-3; D call uncertain. V was pared by 5 bases and J by 3 bases, with 12 bases between. This CDR3 has 14 amino acids. CDR1 LGHNA and CDR2 YSLEER come from the germline V gene. The CDR3 is CASSGPSQTDTQYF. CDR3 DNA: TGCGCCAGCAGCGGCCCCAGTCAAACAGATACGCAGTATTTT.